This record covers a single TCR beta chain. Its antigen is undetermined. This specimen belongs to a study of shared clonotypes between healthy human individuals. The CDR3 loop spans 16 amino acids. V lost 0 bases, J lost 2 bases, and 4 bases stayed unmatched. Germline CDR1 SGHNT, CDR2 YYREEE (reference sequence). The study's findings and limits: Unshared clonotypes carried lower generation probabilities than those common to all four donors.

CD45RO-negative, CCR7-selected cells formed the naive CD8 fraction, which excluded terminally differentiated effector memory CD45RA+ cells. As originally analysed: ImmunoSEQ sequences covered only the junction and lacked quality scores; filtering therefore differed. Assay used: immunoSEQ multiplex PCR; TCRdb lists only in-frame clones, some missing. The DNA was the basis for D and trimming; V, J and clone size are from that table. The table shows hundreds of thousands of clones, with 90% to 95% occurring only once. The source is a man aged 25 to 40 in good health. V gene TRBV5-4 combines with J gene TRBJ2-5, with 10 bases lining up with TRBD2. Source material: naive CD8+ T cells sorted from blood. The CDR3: CASSLALAGTQETQYF. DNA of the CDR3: TGTGCCAGCAGCTTGGCACTAGCGGGGACGCAAGAGACCCAGTACTTC.